These T cell receptor beta chains were read from a single sample in a study of blood T cell repertoires in COVID-19. Assay used: immunoSEQ multiplex PCR; TCRdb lists only in-frame clones, some missing. Among around 200,000 clones listed, roughly 80% were seen once. The source material was peripheral blood. These receptors were obtained from a human donor in a cohort sampled during active COVID-19. Each CDR3 is given with its conserved first and last residue. The D gene is left open where the match is weak. The size entry is marked missing in some rows and otherwise reads once, few, many or a size class.

>.|TRBV4-2|.|TRBJ2-7
TGTGCCAGCAGCCAAGGTTCAGGGGAGCAGTACTTC
CASSQGSGEQYF
>.|TRBV19|TRBD1|TRBJ1-4
TGTGCCAGTAGTTCTTACAGGGGACCAACTAATGAAAAACTGTTTTTT
CASSSYRGPTNEKLFF
>.|TRBV6-2/TRBV6-3|.|TRBJ2-5
TGTGCCAGCAGTCGGACAGTCCAAGAGACCCAGTACTTC
CASSRTVQETQYF
>.|TRBV7-9|.|TRBJ1-6
TGTGCCAGCAGTTTTCCAAATTCACCCCTCCACTTT
CASSFPNSPLHF
>once|TRBV28|TRBD2|TRBJ2-4
TGTGCCAGCAGTTTACAGGGACTAAAAAACATTCAGTACTTC
CASSLQGLKNIQYF
>.|TRBV30|.|TRBJ1-1
TGTGCCTGGAGTGTAAGCTCAGGGTCCACTGAAGCTTTCTTT
CAWSVSSGSTEAFF
>.|TRBV5-1|TRBD1|TRBJ1-2
TGCGCCAGCAGCAAATCGACAGGGGGCGCCGGCTATGGCTACACCTTC
CASSKSTGGAGYGYTF
>.|TRBV3-1/TRBV3-2|TRBD1|TRBJ1-5
TGTGCCAGCAGGATTTACAGGGGGGAGCTCCCTATGTCCCAGCATTTT
CASRIYRGELPMSQHF
>.|TRBV19|TRBD2|TRBJ2-7
TGTGCCAGTAGTCTGCGGACTAGCGGGAGGTTGAGAGAGCAGTACTTC
CASSLRTSGRLREQYF
>.|TRBV28|.|TRBJ1-2
TGTGCCAGCCAACAGGGTTCGGTTGGCTACACCTTC
CASQQGSVGYTF
>.|TRBV5-1|TRBD1|TRBJ1-2
TGCGCCAGCAGCCGGGACAGGGGGACAGATGGCTACACCTTC
CASSRDRGTDGYTF
>.|TRBV19|.|TRBJ1-5
TGTGCCAGTAGTTCAAGAAACAGGGATAGCAATCAGCCCCAGCATTTT
CASSSRNRDSNQPQHF
>.|TRBV15|.|TRBJ2-7
TGTGCCACCAGCAGAGGGGCTAGCGCGTCTCCCTACGAGCAGTACTTC
CATSRGASASPYEQYF
>.|TRBV12-3/TRBV12-4|.|TRBJ1-1
TGTGCCAGCAGCAGGGTGAACACTGAAGCTTTCTTT
CASSRVNTEAFF
>.|TRBV28|TRBD1|TRBJ1-5
TGTGCCAGCAGAACCCCCGGGACAGGCGTTAGCAATCAGCCCCAGCATTTT
CASRTPGTGVSNQPQHF
>.|TRBV5-1|.|TRBJ2-7
TGCGCCAGCAGCTTTCAGGGGCCGTCCTACGAGCAGTACTTC
CASSFQGPSYEQYF
>.|TRBV25-1|TRBD2|TRBJ2-1
TGTGCCAGCAGTGAAACCCTGACTAGCGGGAGTAACAATGAGCAGTTCTTC
CASSETLTSGSNNEQFF
>.|TRBV14|.|TRBJ2-7
TGTGCCAGCGCCTTCAGGGTGTGGAACGAGCAGTACTTC
CASAFRVWNEQYF
>.|TRBV4-1|.|TRBJ2-7
TGCGCCAGCAGCCAAGATTGGCTAGCCTACGAGCAGTACTTC
CASSQDWLAYEQYF
>few|TRBV7-3|TRBD1|TRBJ2-7
TGTGCCAGCAGCGCCGGGACAGGGAGGACCTACGAGCAGTACTTC
CASSAGTGRTYEQYF
>.|TRBV5-1|.|TRBJ1-3
TGCGCCAGCAGCTTCCTCCGGGACTCTGGAAACACCATATATTTT
CASSFLRDSGNTIYF
>.|TRBV7-9|.|TRBJ1-2
TGTGCCAGCAGCTATCGACTAGACTATGGCTACACCTTC
CASSYRLDYGYTF
>.|TRBV20-1|TRBD1|TRBJ2-7
TGCAGAGACGACAGGGGGAGATTC
CRDDRGRF
>.|TRBV24-1|.|TRBJ2-3
TGTGCCACCAGTGATTCAGGGTCGCCTAGCACAGATACGCAGTATTTT
CATSDSGSPSTDTQYF
>.|TRBV28|.|TRBJ1-1
TGTGCCAGCAGTCTAAGCACTGAAGCTTTCTTT
CASSLSTEAFF
>.|TRBV7-2|TRBD2|TRBJ2-2
TGTGCCAGCAGCTCCCGGACTAGCGCGCTCATCACCGGGGAGCTGTTTTTT
CASSSRTSALITGELFF
>.|TRBV5-1|.|TRBJ2-3
TGCGCCAGCAGTCCAGTTCAGGGGATAGGGACAGATACGCAGTATTTT
CASSPVQGIGTDTQYF
>.|TRBV28|.|TRBJ2-7
TGTGCCAGCAGGTCGGGGGGCGTCTACGAGCAGTACTTC
CASRSGGVYEQYF
>.|TRBV5-4|TRBD2|TRBJ2-7
TGTGCCAGCAAGACGATAGGACTAGCGGATAGCGAGCAGTACTTC
CASKTIGLADSEQYF
>.|TRBV15|.|TRBJ2-7
TGTGCCACCAGCAGAGCAGTTCCAGGGGGGCCTTTCTACGAGCAGTACTTC
CATSRAVPGGPFYEQYF
>.|TRBV7-2|.|TRBJ2-7
TGTGCCAGCCAATCCAGGGGTGTAAGCTACGAGCAGTACTTC
CASQSRGVSYEQYF
>.|TRBV7-9|TRBD1|TRBJ2-7
TGTGCCAGCAGCTTCGTACAGGGGGGCGAGCAGTACTTC
CASSFVQGGEQYF
>.|TRBV11-3|.|TRBJ2-1
TGTGCCAGCAGCTTAGATGCGGACTTAGATGAGCAGTTCTTC
CASSLDADLDEQFF
>.|TRBV7-9|.|TRBJ2-6
TGTGCCAGCAGCTCCCTCCCGGGGTTCTCTGGGGCCAACGTCCTGACTTTC
CASSSLPGFSGANVLTF
>.|TRBV6-5|.|TRBJ2-7
TGTGCCAGCAGTTACTCGCCCAAAGCGTCCTACGAGCAGTACTTC
CASSYSPKASYEQYF
>.|TRBV7-6|TRBD1|TRBJ1-2
TGTGCCAGCAGCTTACGGGCAGGGGGAAGTTACACCTTC
CASSLRAGGSYTF
>.|TRBV2|TRBD1|TRBJ2-5
TGTGCCAGCACCAAGACAGGGCAGACCCAGTACTTC
CASTKTGQTQYF
>.|TRBV5-4|TRBD2|TRBJ2-1
TGTGCCAGCAGCTTGGCCGGGGGGATAACCTACAATGAGCAGTTCTTC
CASSLAGGITYNEQFF
>.|TRBV6-4|TRBD2|TRBJ2-7
TGTGCCAGCAGTGTTGGTAGCGGGAGGCTGAACGAGCAGTACTTC
CASSVGSGRLNEQYF
>.|TRBV10-1|.|TRBJ2-7
TGCGCCAGCGGAGTGTACCTACTTGAGCAGTACTTC
CASGVYLLEQYF
>.|TRBV5-1|.|TRBJ2-7
TGCGCCAGCAGCTTCCCAAAGGGGGACGAGCAGTACTTC
CASSFPKGDEQYF
>once|TRBV7-2|.|TRBJ2-3
TGTGCCAGCAGCCAAGACAGGTCGGGCACAGATACGCAGTATTTT
CASSQDRSGTDTQYF
>once|TRBV28|TRBD1|TRBJ1-4
TGTGCCAGCAGTACGGGACAGACTAATGAAAAACTGTTTTTT
CASSTGQTNEKLFF
>.|TRBV27|TRBD1|TRBJ2-3
TGTGCCAGCAGAATACAGGGGGCAACAGATACGCAGTATTTT
CASRIQGATDTQYF
>.|TRBV5-5|.|TRBJ1-3
TGTGCCAGCAGCCAAGTCCTGGGGACAATCTCTGGAAACACCATATATTTT
CASSQVLGTISGNTIYF
>.|TRBV5-4|TRBD1|TRBJ2-5
TGTGCCAGCAGCCCCTCGACAGGGGGGGCTGAGACCCAGTACTTC
CASSPSTGGAETQYF
>.|TRBV5-4|.|TRBJ1-4
TGTGCCAGCACCCCCGGGGGGAGGAATGAAAAACTGTTTTTT
CASTPGGRNEKLFF
>.|TRBV29-1|.|TRBJ1-2
TGCAGCGTTGATATTCAGGGGAACAACTATGGCTACACCTTC
CSVDIQGNNYGYTF
>.|TRBV7-2|TRBD1|TRBJ2-7
TGTGCCAGCAGCCAAGGGACAGGGCGCGAGCAGTACTTC
CASSQGTGREQYF
>once|TRBV18|.|TRBJ1-5
TGTGCCAGCTCAATCCAGGGGCCGGGGAGCAATCAGCCCCAGCATTTT
CASSIQGPGSNQPQHF
>.|TRBV2|TRBD1|TRBJ2-1
TGTGCCAGCAGTGAGGGACAGGGTTCCTACAATGAGCAGTTCTTC
CASSEGQGSYNEQFF
>many|TRBV28|TRBD1|TRBJ2-1
TGTGCCAGCAGTTTCGAGACAGGGCCCAATGAGCAGTTCTTC
CASSFETGPNEQFF
>.|TRBV7-2|TRBD2|TRBJ2-7
TGTGCCAGCAGCCCAAGTCTACTAGCGACGCCCTACGAGCAGTACTTC
CASSPSLLATPYEQYF
>few|TRBV3-1/TRBV3-2|.|TRBJ2-3
TGTGCCAGCAGCCAAGATCGATTAGCATCAGATACGCAGTATTTT
CASSQDRLASDTQYF
>.|TRBV7-2|.|TRBJ2-3
TGTGCCAGCGGGCGTCAGGGCACAGATACGCAGTATTTT
CASGRQGTDTQYF
>.|TRBV28|.|TRBJ2-7
TGTGCCAGCAGTAGGGGGGGACCCTACGAGCAGTACTTC
CASSRGGPYEQYF
>.|TRBV2|.|TRBJ1-2
TGTGCCAGCCTGGAGCAGGGTGGCTATGGCTACACCTTC
CASLEQGGYGYTF
>.|TRBV28|TRBD1|TRBJ1-5
TGTGCCAGCAGTTCCCCTTCCGCGGGACAGGGAGCCGGTCAGCCCCAGCATTTT
CASSSPSAGQGAGQPQHF
>.|TRBV28|TRBD1|TRBJ1-2
TGTGCCAGCAGCTTTACCTTGACAGGGGACTATGGCTACACCTTC
CASSFTLTGDYGYTF